This T cell receptor beta chain was found in a study of Graves' ophthalmopathy and Graves' hyperthyroidism. Study details: Hyperthyroidism was classified as stable if no ophthalmopathy occurred within 18 months of follow-up.

Findings of the study overall: Blood samples also showed most expanded thyroid clonotypes exceeding 0.001 frequency. A 13-signature model separated ophthalmopathy from stable hyperthyroidism, reaching roughly 85% sensitivity and less than 82% specificity cross-validated.

V was shortened by 2 bases and J by 7 bases, with 18 bases between the two germline ends. The CDR3 is made up of 17 amino acids. A word on this clonotype: Its cognate antigen is unknown.

Ages of hyperthyroidism patients ran from 18 to 65, and their diagnoses were new, under 2 months' duration. TCR beta CDR3 amplification used RNA transcripts. Second-round multiplex PCR came after first-round RT-PCR with HTBI primers. MiXCR, applied by TCRdb to the multiplex PCR reads, yields one record per CDR3 protein. The data show around 1,000,000 distinct CDR3 sequences, 36% seen once. The specimen was peripheral blood or thyroid tissue (not recorded which). This chain links TRBV12-3 or TRBV12-4 with TRBJ1-6; possible D gene TRBD1, 5 bases. The receptor was derived from an adult man with Graves' hyperthyroidism. The DNA of the CDR3 is TGTGCCAGCAGTTTATTTAACGGACACGCTTTGAATTCACCCCTCCACTTT. Residues: CASSLFNGHALNSPLHF.